What follows are 8 T cell receptor beta chains derived from one specimen sequenced in a study of beta chain features in type 1 diabetes. Reverse transcription of all isolated RNA meant that expressed TCRB transcripts were sequenced. Using immunoSEQ multiplex PCR, the repertoire was profiled, and TCRdb retains in-frame clones only, with some absent. The sample carries some 150,000 clones, 40% to 55% recorded once. The sequenced sample was Tregs from blood. The source is a man in his late teens or twenties in good health.

The CDR3 loop is CAWSRSGSGNTIYF. Written as DNA, the CDR3 is TGTGCCTGGAGTCGGTCAGGCTCTGGAAACACCATATATTTT. The J gene is TRBJ1-3, the V gene TRBV30; no reliable D call. In germline, CDR1 is GTSNPN, CDR2 SVGIG (reference sequence). The CDR3 sequence is 14 residues long. V gave up 2 bases and J gave up 0 bases, with 8 bases separating them.

V and J are TRBV7-2 and TRBJ2-7; D not certain. The CDR3 is 15 amino acids. Germline V gives CDR1 SGHTA, CDR2 FQGNSA. V lost 0 bases to trimming and J lost 2 bases, with 11 bases between them. In DNA form, the CDR3 reads TGTGCCAGCAGCTTAGCTGGCAGATCTGCCTACGAGCAGTACTTC. Protein sequence: CASSLAGRSAYEQYF.

Only one count was recorded for this clone. The chain joins TRBV30 to TRBJ2-6, with D perhaps TRBD1 (6 bases). In germline, CDR1 is GTSNPN, CDR2 SVGIG (reference sequence). The CDR3 runs 18 residues. The V end was cut by 3 bases, the J end by 0 bases, with 18 bases between. The CDR3 bases are TGTGCCTGGAGGAGGGGTGACAGGAATGCCTCTGGGGCCAACGTCCTGACTTTC. Translated, it gives CAWRRGDRNASGANVLTF.

In this sample, this clone turned up a few times. The rearrangement uses TRBV18 and TRBJ2-5, with TRBD1 matching 9 bases. V dropped 3 bases and J dropped 5; count of bases not matched to a gene: 7. The CDR3 consists of 15 residues. CDR1 is KGHSH and CDR2 is LQKENI in the germline V gene. The CDR3 reads CASSPPGQGAETQYF. In DNA form, the CDR3 reads TGTGCCAGCTCACCCCCGGGACAGGGCGCGGAGACCCAGTACTTC.

This clone was recorded a few times. J is TRBJ2-4 and V is TRBV25-1; D unclear. Trimming stripped 4 bases from V and 6 bases from J, with 10 bases between. The CDR3 is made up of 13 amino acids. CDR1 and CDR2 from the germline V gene are MGHDK and SYGVNS. The CDR3 sequence is CASSAPYSNIQYF. CDR3 in DNA: TGTGCCAGCAGTGCACCCTACTCAAACATTCAGTACTTC. Full variable domain (missing parts from reference TRBV25-1 and TRBJ2-4): EADIYQTPRYLVIGTGKKITLECSQTMGHDKMYWYQQDPGMELHLIHYSYGVNSTEKGDLSSESTVSRIRTEHFPLTLESARPSHTSQYLCASSAPYSNIQYFGAGTRLSVL.

The chain uses TRBV9 and TRBJ2-2, with D uncertain. Germline V lookup: CDR1 SGDLS, CDR2 YYNGEE. The V end lost 5 bases, the J end lost 8 bases, and 7 bases lay between the germline ends. The CDR3 extends over 11 amino acids. The CDR3 spells CASRSTGELFF. The CDR3, as DNA: TGTGCCAGCAGGAGTACGGGGGAGCTGTTTTTT.

This chain connects TRBV18 to TRBJ2-3, with TRBD1 matching 10 bases. The CDR3 sequence is 15 residues long. The V and J ends lost 3 bases and 4 bases, in that order; junction bases with no gene match: 4. From germline, CDR1 is KGHSH and CDR2 LQKENI. The CDR3: CASSPGTGDPDTQYF. CDR3 coding DNA: TGTGCCAGCTCACCTGGGACAGGGGATCCAGATACGCAGTATTTT.

The chain employs TRBV5-1 and TRBJ2-5; the match to TRBD2 covers 11 bases. This CDR3 comprises 15 residues. The V gene end was trimmed by 3 bases and the J gene end by 2 bases; junction bases not matched to a gene: 3. Germline V gene lookup returns CDR1 SGHRS and CDR2 YFSETQ. This CDR3 is CASSSLAGVQETQYF. The CDR3 bases are TGCGCCAGCAGCTCACTAGCGGGGGTACAAGAGACCCAGTACTTC.